Described below is a single TCR beta chain sequence and its context. What it recognizes is unknown. This specimen belongs to a study of T cells in Graves' hyperthyroidism and ophthalmopathy. Regarding the study as a whole: Before onset, by a median of about six months, the model predicted ophthalmopathy.

Amplification of TCR beta CDR3 regions was performed using RNA transcripts as template. First-round RT-PCR of the TCR CDR3 relied on the HTBI primer set. TCRdb itself ran the multiplex PCR reads through MiXCR, one entry per CDR3 protein. This table has about 400,000 distinct CDR3 sequences, roughly 14% appearing once. Exclusion criteria comprised uncontrolled infection, other autoimmune disease, pregnancy or lactation. Sequenced input: blood. The clonotype was recovered from a young woman with Graves' hyperthyroidism that later progressed to Graves' ophthalmopathy.

DNA of the CDR3: TGCGCCAGCAGCTTGGAATATGGGGAGACCCAGTACTTC. This codes for CASSLEYGETQYF. The chain joins TRBV5-1 to TRBJ2-5; D is uncertain. CDR1 SGHRS and CDR2 YFSETQ come from the germline V gene. V was shortened by 0 bases and J by 5 bases, with 8 bases between the two germline ends. The CDR3 runs to 13 residues.